Presented here are 24 T cell receptor beta chains from one specimen sequenced in a study of cytomegalovirus exposure and HLA in healthy donors. This table comes from immunoSEQ multiplex PCR, and its TCRdb copy is limited to in-frame clones, with some not included. The sample lists more than 150,000 clones; around 81% were seen once. The sequencing input was PBMCs. These receptor sequences come from a young woman in good health and CMV-seropositive.

The chain has TRBV2 and TRBJ2-7; D remains unclear. Trimming took off 7 bases at V and 2 bases at J, with 9 bases between the two ends. This CDR3 spans 12 amino acids. Germline CDR1 is SNHLY and CDR2 is FYNNEI. In nucleotides, the CDR3 is TGTGCCAGCAAGCCCAACGCCTACGAGCAGTACTTC. It is translated as CASKPNAYEQYF.

V usage is TRBV6-4 and J usage is TRBJ1-6; 7 nucleotides match TRBD1. The V and J ends lost 5 bases and 7 bases, in that order; junction bases with no gene match: 2. The CDR3 runs to 13 residues. Germline V gives CDR1 MRHNA, CDR2 SNTAGT. The CDR3 sequence is CASSLDRNSPLHF. CDR3 DNA: TGTGCCAGCAGTTTGGACAGGAATTCACCCCTCCACTTT.

This sequence joins TRBV4-2 and TRBJ1-1; 9 positions agree with TRBD1. The CDR3 loop spans 18 amino acids. J was trimmed by 1 base and V by 4 bases; bases with no gene match: 13. In germline, CDR1 is LGHNA, CDR2 YNFKEQ. In nucleotides, the CDR3 is TGTGCCAGCAGCCTACCAACGGACAGGGGTATTAGGAACACTGAAGCTTTCTTT. It translates to CASSLPTDRGIRNTEAFF.

J is TRBJ2-1 and V is TRBV7-2, with a tentative D call TRBD2 (5 bases). Germline CDR1 reads SGHTA; CDR2 reads FQGNSA. Trimming removed 7 bases from V and 3 bases from J, with 13 bases in between. The CDR3 spans 14 residues. The CDR3 here is CASTLDSLYNEQFF. The CDR3 nucleotides are TGTGCCAGCACTCTGGACTCACTCTACAATGAGCAGTTCTTC.

This chain joins TRBV7-2 and TRBJ2-2; maybe TRBD2 (5 bases). The CDR3 contains 15 residues. CDR1 and CDR2 (germline): SGHTA, FQGNSA. The V and J ends lost 1 base and 0 bases respectively, with 6 bases between them. As DNA, the CDR3 is TGTGCCAGCAGCTTAGGCGGGCCGAACACCGGGGAGCTGTTTTTT. Amino acid sequence: CASSLGGPNTGELFF.

The V and J genes are TRBV6-5 and TRBJ2-7, with 10 bases matching TRBD1. After removal of 8 bases from V and 6 bases from J, the junction contained 7 bases not matched to a gene. Germline-derived CDR1 and CDR2 are MNHEY and SVGAGI. This CDR3 region has 13 residues. The CDR3 reads CASGDRGQLEQYF. CDR3 DNA sequence: TGTGCCAGCGGTGACAGGGGGCAACTCGAGCAGTACTTC.

The chain uses TRBV4-3 and TRBJ1-2; tentative D call: TRBD1 (5 bases). Germline lookup yields CDR1 LGHNA and CDR2 YSLEER. The CDR3 has 15 residues. Trimming cost V 1 base and J 3 bases, with 12 bases left between them. The CDR3 sequence: CASSQVAGMDYGYTF. The CDR3 DNA reads as TGCGCCAGCAGCCAAGTGGCAGGGATGGACTATGGCTACACCTTC.

This clone was seen a handful of times. The chain joins TRBV21-1 to TRBJ2-7; the DNA was not used to check the table's D call, TRBD1. TRBV21-1 is a pseudogene locus. The CDR3 contains 18 residues. The CDR3 loop reads CASPWDRGICSLAYEQYF. In nucleotides, the CDR3 is TGTGCCAGCCCTTGGGACAGGGGAATATGCTCTCTTGCCTACGAGCAGTACTTC.

With respect to this clone: The sample holds other DNA sequences that translate to the same CDR3. The chain links TRBV5-1 to TRBJ1-5; a weak D match, TRBD1 (6 bases). Germline loops: CDR1 SGHRS, CDR2 YFSETQ. CDR3 length equals 15 residues. V lost 0 bases and J 3 bases, leaving 10 bases between the germline ends. The CDR3 DNA sequence: TGCGCCAGCAGCTTGGACGGACAGCCCAATCAGCCCCAGCATTTT. This encodes CASSLDGQPNQPQHF.

This clone was picked up a small number of times. This chain links TRBV4-1 with TRBJ2-3; maybe TRBD2 (6 bases). This CDR3 is 16 amino acids long. Germline lookup yields CDR1 MGHRA and CDR2 YSYEKL. V was shortened by 0 bases and J by 3 bases, with 13 bases between the two germline ends. The CDR3 is CASSQDYGGITDTQYF. The CDR3 DNA follows: TGCGCCAGCAGCCAAGATTATGGCGGGATTACAGATACGCAGTATTTT.

The chain combines TRBV18 with TRBJ2-7; D possibly corresponds to TRBD1 (5 bases). The V end was cut by 2 bases, the J end by 7 bases, with 24 bases between. The CDR3 loop spans 17 amino acids. In germline, CDR1 is KGHSH, CDR2 LQKENI. The CDR3 sequence is CASSPRSRGLPQGEQYF. The CDR3 coding sequence is TGTGCCAGCTCACCAAGAAGTAGGGGTCTCCCCCAAGGTGAGCAGTACTTC.

This chain joins TRBV7-8 and TRBJ2-5; TRBD2 aligns across 7 bases. CDR1 and CDR2 from the germline V gene are SGHVS and FQNEAQ. The CDR3 is 16 residues long. J was trimmed by 4 bases and V by 5 bases; bases with no gene match: 13. This CDR3 reads CASSPAGLWRGETQYF. The CDR3 DNA sequence: TGTGCCAGCAGCCCAGCGGGACTCTGGCGGGGAGAGACCCAGTACTTC.

The chain joins TRBV14 to TRBJ2-5; D gene unclear. This CDR3 spans 13 amino acids. V was cut by 1 base and J by 4 bases, with 7 bases left in between. Germline V lookup: CDR1 SGHDN, CDR2 FVKESK. In nucleotides, the CDR3 is TGTGCCAGCAGCCAAGGTCCGGGAGAGACCCAGTACTTC. Translated, it gives CASSQGPGETQYF.

V gene TRBV5-1 combines with J gene TRBJ2-2; tentative D call: TRBD1 (8 bases). CDR3 length: 15 residues. Deletions cut 5 bases from V and 6 bases from J, with 17 bases between. Germline CDR1 and CDR2: SGHRS and YFSETQ. The CDR3 region has the DNA TGCGCCAGCAGAAAACCTACAGGGGGGGCCGGGGAGCTGTTTTTT. This gives the protein CASRKPTGGAGELFF. Looking up the rest from reference TRBV5-1 and TRBJ2-2 gives the full variable domain: KAGVTQTPRYLIKTRGQQVTLSCSPISGHRSVSWYQQTPGQGLQFLFEYFSETQRNKGNFPGRFSGRQFSNSRSEMNVSTLELGDSALYLCASRKPTGGAGELFFGEGSRLTVL.

V gene TRBV15 combines with J gene TRBJ2-7; D might be TRBD1 (6 bases). CDR1 LNHNV and CDR2 YYDKDF come from the germline V gene (reference sequence). The V gene lost 6 bases and the J gene lost 2 bases, with 8 bases spanning the gap. CDR3 length: 12 residues. The CDR3 bases are TGTGCCACCAGGGGGACAACCTACGAGCAGTACTTC. Translating it yields CATRGTTYEQYF.

This sequence joins TRBV2 and TRBJ2-3; D remains unclear. CDR1 and CDR2 from the germline V gene are SNHLY and FYNNEI. V dropped 1 base and J dropped 5 bases, with 10 bases sitting between them. The CDR3 is 14 amino acids. The CDR3 sequence: CASSEVLVVDTQYF. CDR3 nucleotides: TGTGCCAGCAGTGAAGTTCTAGTAGTAGATACGCAGTATTTT.

The CDR3 coding sequence is TGTGCCAGCAGCTCGGTAGACAGTCGCCGCACTGAAGCTTTCTTT. As protein: CASSSVDSRRTEAFF. The chain employs TRBV7-8 and TRBJ1-1; D is possibly TRBD1 (5 bases). This CDR3 region has 15 residues. Germline values: CDR1 SGHVS, CDR2 FQNEAQ. Trimming removed 4 bases from V and 4 bases from J, with 16 bases in between.

CDR3 sequence reads: CASSFAGKETQYF. The CDR3 bases are TGTGCCAGCAGTTTCGCAGGAAAGGAGACCCAGTACTTC. The chain uses TRBV27 and TRBJ2-5; D uncertain. Germline V CDR1 and CDR2: MNHEY, SMNVEV (reference sequence). The CDR3 covers 13 residues. Between the trimmed V and J ends, which lost 3 bases and 5 bases, there was a span of 10 bases.

This chain links TRBV18 with TRBJ1-2; D is unresolved. This CDR3 contains 15 residues. Trimming shortened V by 6 bases and J by 2 bases, and 16 bases separated the two germline ends. CDR1 KGHSH and CDR2 LQKENI come from the germline V gene. The CDR3 reads CASSPLPGENYGYTF. The CDR3 DNA reads as TGTGCCAGCTCGCCCCTCCCCGGGGAAAACTATGGCTACACCTTC.

The chain carries TRBV6-5 and TRBJ2-7; 8 nucleotides align to TRBD1. This CDR3 is 14 amino acids long. CDR1 and CDR2 (germline): MNHEY, SVGAGI. V shed 7 bases, J shed 1 base, and the junction held 6 bases outside the gene matches. The CDR3 region is CASKRQGISYEQYF. CDR3 nucleotide sequence: TGTGCCAGCAAAAGACAGGGGATTTCCTACGAGCAGTACTTC.

The rearrangement links TRBV5-1 to TRBJ1-2, with 12 bases fitting TRBD1. The CDR3 has 15 residues. CDR1 SGHRS and CDR2 YFSETQ come from the germline V gene. Trimming cost V 4 bases and J 4 bases; bases outside gene matches: 5. The CDR3 bases are TGCGCCAGCAGCGCGGGACAGGGGGCTGCCTATGGCTACACCTTC. Its protein product is CASSAGQGAAYGYTF.

The V call is TRBV5-4, the J call TRBJ2-1, with D tentatively TRBD1 (6 bases). Germline CDR1 is SGHNT and CDR2 is YYREEE (reference sequence). V dropped 2 bases and J dropped 7 bases, with 7 bases sitting between them. CDR3 size: 12 residues. CDR3 coding DNA: TGTGCCAGCAGCTTCCAGGGGAATGAGCAGTTCTTC. The encoded protein is CASSFQGNEQFF.

CDR3 nucleotide sequence: TGTGCCAGCAGTTTATTAGGACAGGGTAACTATGGCTACACCTTC. Translating it yields CASSLLGQGNYGYTF. The gene calls are TRBV27 and TRBJ1-2, with TRBD1 matching 8 bases. V shed 1 base, J shed 1 base, and the junction held 2 bases outside the gene matches. CDR1 and CDR2 (germline): MNHEY, SMNVEV (reference sequence). The CDR3 is 15 residues long.

This clone was observed a few times. The rearrangement joins TRBV1 to TRBJ2-7; the DNA was not used to check the table's D call, TRBD2. TRBV1 is a recognized pseudogene. This CDR3 is 14 amino acids long. The CDR3 nucleotides are TGCACCATCGTCCTCCGGGACTTCTCCTACGAGCAGTACTTC. Protein: CTIVLRDFSYEQYF.